The rows below give T cell receptor beta chains drawn from one sample of a study of T cell responses to AZD1222 COVID-19 vaccine. The assay was immunoSEQ multiplex PCR, and TCRdb's table has in-frame clones only and misses some. The sample includes over 85,000 clones, 84% seen only once; the top ten take 15% to 20%. The starting material was peripheral blood, obtained on day 0 of AZD1222 vaccination. The source of these receptors is an adult in good health. The CDR3 runs from the conserved cysteine through the conserved F or W. A D gene is named only where the DNA matches it firmly. The size entry is marked missing in some rows and otherwise reads once, few, many or a size class.

clone size	D gene	V gene	J gene	CDR3 DNA	CDR3 protein
.	.	TRBV10-3	TRBJ1-6	TGTGCCATCAGTGGCGGGAGGGAGTCCCCCCTCCACTTT	CAISGGRESPLHF
.	.	TRBV5-1	TRBJ1-2	TGCGCCAGCAGTTTGGACAGCTATGGCTACACCTTC	CASSLDSYGYTF
.	.	TRBV6-5	TRBJ1-6	TGTGCCAGCAGTCCGGGGAGCAATAATTCACCCCTCCACTTT	CASSPGSNNSPLHF
once	.	TRBV5-6	TRBJ1-1	TGTGCCAGCAGCTTGGTGACAGTGAACACTGAAGCTTTCTTT	CASSLVTVNTEAFF
.	TRBD2	TRBV11-3	TRBJ2-1	TGTGCCAGCAGCTTAGGAGCGGGAGGAAACAATGAGCAGTTCTTC	CASSLGAGGNNEQFF
once	.	TRBV15	TRBJ1-6	TGTGCCACCAGCAGCCGAGGGAGGGCGAATTCACCCCTCCACTTT	CATSSRGRANSPLHF
.	.	TRBV24-1	TRBJ1-2	TGTGCCACCAGTGCGGCCAACAGGGATGGCTACACCTTC	CATSAANRDGYTF
.	.	TRBV29-1	TRBJ1-5	TGCAGCGTCATAATTGTCGGTTATAATCAGCCCCAGCATTTT	CSVIIVGYNQPQHF
.	.	TRBV7-9	TRBJ1-4	TGTGCCAGCAGCTTACCACAAACCCAGGGTAAACATGAAAAACTGTTTTTT	CASSLPQTQGKHEKLFF
many	TRBD2	TRBV6-5	TRBJ2-2	TGTGCCAGCAGCCGAGCGGGGACCCGGACCGGGGAGCTGTTTTTT	CASSRAGTRTGELFF
.	.	TRBV7-8	TRBJ2-5	TGTGCCAGCCAACCACTGGACTTCCAAGAGACCCAGTACTTC	CASQPLDFQETQYF
.	TRBD1	TRBV5-4	TRBJ1-3	TGTGCCAGCAGTTTGGACAGGACCTCTGGAAACACCATATATTTT	CASSLDRTSGNTIYF
.	TRBD1	TRBV28	TRBJ1-6	TGTGCCAGCAGCTCGGACAGGGACCCTAGCTCCTATAATTCACCCCTCCACTTT	CASSSDRDPSSYNSPLHF
.	TRBD1	TRBV5-1	TRBJ1-2	TGCGCCAGCAGCTTGGATGGGACAGGGGTCCTCTATGGCTACACCTTC	CASSLDGTGVLYGYTF
.	.	TRBV29-1	TRBJ2-3	TGCAGCGTTTTACCGGGACTAGGGGGCGATACGCAGTATTTT	CSVLPGLGGDTQYF